The 21 T cell receptor beta chains given below trace back to one sample, sequenced in a study of shared clonotypes between healthy human individuals. The table came from immunoSEQ multiplex PCR; TCRdb's copy has only in-frame clones and leaves some out. The sample shows over 750,000 clones, 96% of them seen only once. Naive CD8 isolation took CD45RO-negative cells positively selected for CCR7 and excluded terminally differentiated effector memory CD45RA+ cells. Sequenced sample: naive CD8+ T cells sorted from blood. The source of these receptors is a man aged 30 to 45 in good health.

The CDR3 sequence is CASSLLAGDTQYF. The CDR3 bases are TGTGCCAGCAGCCTATTAGCGGGAGATACGCAGTATTTT. The V gene is TRBV13, the J gene TRBJ2-3; 7 nucleotides match TRBD2. In germline, CDR1 is PRHDT, CDR2 FYEKMQ (reference sequence). The CDR3 consists of 13 residues. V shed 5 bases, J shed 5 bases, and the junction held 4 bases outside the gene matches.

The V call is TRBV7-8, the J call TRBJ2-1; no firm D call. Germline V gene data show CDR1 as SGHVS and CDR2 as FQNEAQ. CDR3 length equals 12 residues. Trimming shortened V by 4 bases and J by 8 bases, and 9 bases separated the two germline ends. The CDR3 DNA sequence: TGTGCCAGCAGCTCCCCTGTCGATGAGCAGTTCTTC. It specifies CASSSPVDEQFF.

This sequence joins TRBV19 and TRBJ2-2, with TRBD2 matching 9 bases. Germline CDR1 LNHDA, CDR2 SQIVND (reference sequence). This CDR3 comprises 15 residues. V trimming: 3 bases; J trimming: 7 bases; junction bases outside the gene matches: 6. The CDR3 DNA reads TGTGCCAGTAGTATGATGGGACTAGCAAGCGGGGAGCTGTTTTTT. It yields the protein CASSMMGLASGELFF.

The chain links TRBV5-1 to TRBJ2-5; perhaps TRBD2 as D (7 bases). CDR3 length equals 16 residues. Germline CDR1 reads SGHRS; CDR2 reads YFSETQ. The V and J ends lost 2 bases and 3 bases respectively, with 17 bases between them. CDR3 coding DNA: TGCGCCAGCAGCTTCCGAGGTCGGGGGGCGAAAGAGACCCAGTACTTC. Translating it yields CASSFRGRGAKETQYF. Full variable domain (outside the CDR3, taken from reference TRBV5-1 and TRBJ2-5): KAGVTQTPRYLIKTRGQQVTLSCSPISGHRSVSWYQQTPGQGLQFLFEYFSETQRNKGNFPGRFSGRQFSNSRSEMNVSTLELGDSALYLCASSFRGRGAKETQYFGPGTRLLVL.

The V call is TRBV6-1, the J call TRBJ1-4; 7 bases are a match to TRBD1. Germline V gives CDR1 MNHNS, CDR2 SASEGT. The CDR3 is 18 amino acids. J gave up 3 bases and V 3 bases, and 13 bases lay outside the gene matches. The CDR3 nucleotides read TGTGCCAGCAGTGAGGAGCAGGGGGAGTATGCTGCTAATGAAAAACTGTTTTTT. It specifies CASSEEQGEYAANEKLFF.

The V call is TRBV4-1, the J call TRBJ2-7; D possibly corresponds to TRBD2 (5 bases). Germline V CDR1 and CDR2: MGHRA, YSYEKL. V lost 5 bases and J 3 bases, leaving 17 bases between the germline ends. This CDR3 is built from 15 residues. The CDR3, as DNA: TGCGCCAGCAGCTGGCGGGCCTCCGAGCTCTACGAGCAGTACTTC. It translates to CASSWRASELYEQYF.

Concerning this clone: Other DNA sequences within the sample encode an identical CDR3. The genes are TRBV11-2 and TRBJ2-7; D is unresolved. In germline, CDR1 is SGHAT, CDR2 FQNNGV. The V and J ends lost 3 bases and 2 bases respectively, with 8 bases between them. This CDR3 spans 13 amino acids. The CDR3 reads CASSLSGPYEQYF. CDR3 nucleotides: TGTGCCAGCAGCTTGAGTGGGCCCTACGAGCAGTACTTC.

This chain connects TRBV5-1 to TRBJ2-1; D is ambiguous. There are 13 residues in the CDR3. V lost 0 bases, J lost 8 bases, and 9 bases lay in between. CDR1 and CDR2 (germline): SGHRS, YFSETQ. The CDR3 sequence: CASSLGGWDEQFF. CDR3 coding DNA: TGCGCCAGCAGCTTGGGTGGGTGGGATGAGCAGTTCTTC.

V and J are TRBV7-6 and TRBJ2-3; 8 bases agree with TRBD1. J lost 0 bases, V lost 4 bases, and 3 bases had no gene match. Germline lookup yields CDR1 SGHVS and CDR2 FNYEAQ. This CDR3 spans 15 amino acids. The CDR3 DNA follows: TGTGCCAGCAGCTCAGGGACAGGCAGCACAGATACGCAGTATTTT. Protein product: CASSSGTGSTDTQYF.

This chain links TRBV7-6 with TRBJ1-2; possibly TRBD1 for D (5 bases). Germline-derived CDR1 and CDR2 are SGHVS and FNYEAQ. V was shortened by 9 bases and J by 1 base, with 15 bases between the two germline ends. The CDR3 extends over 14 amino acids. CDR3 residues: CASRGRDHNYGYTF. The CDR3 DNA sequence: TGTGCCAGTCGGGGGAGGGACCATAACTATGGCTACACCTTC.

The rearrangement uses TRBV9 and TRBJ2-1; 10 bases fit TRBD2. CDR3 length: 14 residues. Germline loops: CDR1 SGDLS, CDR2 YYNGEE. V lost 3 bases, J lost 5 bases, and 2 bases stayed unmatched. As DNA, the CDR3 is TGTGCCAGCAGCGGGACTAGCGGCAACAATGAGCAGTTCTTC. Translating gives CASSGTSGNNEQFF.

The chain has TRBV15 and TRBJ2-5; D possibly corresponds to TRBD2 (6 bases). The germline V gene encodes CDR1 LNHNV and CDR2 YYDKDF (reference sequence). Trimming stripped 0 bases from V and 4 bases from J, with 12 bases between. The CDR3 is 15 residues long. In DNA, the CDR3 is TGTGCCACCAGCAGAGATGGAGGGGATCGAGAGACCCAGTACTTC. Translation gives CATSRDGGDRETQYF.

This chain links TRBV9 with TRBJ2-1, with 15 bases lining up with TRBD2. Germline-derived CDR1 and CDR2 are SGDLS and YYNGEE. J gave up 12 bases and V 4 bases, and 8 bases lay outside the gene matches. CDR3 size: 15 residues. The CDR3 protein is CASSPKGLAGGGQFF. The CDR3, as DNA: TGTGCCAGCAGCCCAAAGGGACTAGCGGGAGGAGGGCAGTTCTTC.

This chain uses TRBV27 with TRBJ2-3; D ambiguous. This CDR3 is 11 amino acids long. Germline CDR1 is MNHEY and CDR2 is SMNVEV (reference sequence). V lost 6 bases and J 2 bases, leaving 3 bases between the germline ends. The CDR3 reads CASSDTDTQYF. CDR3 nucleotide sequence: TGTGCCAGCAGCGACACAGATACGCAGTATTTT.

The V and J genes are TRBV28 and TRBJ2-2; 7 positions agree with TRBD1. Germline CDR1 reads MDHEN; CDR2 reads SYDVKM. J was trimmed by 1 base and V by 6 bases; bases with no gene match: 2. The CDR3 spans 14 residues. The CDR3 DNA is TGTGCCAGCAGCGGGACAGAGAACACCGGGGAGCTGTTTTTT. Protein sequence: CASSGTENTGELFF.

CDR3 nucleotides: TGTGCCAGCAGTTCCCCCCTCGACAGGGTTCCGAACTCTGGGGCCAACGTCCTGACTTTC. Translation: CASSSPLDRVPNSGANVLTF. The V gene is TRBV28, the J gene TRBJ2-6, with 7 bases lining up with TRBD1. Trimming took 4 bases from V and 0 from J; bases not matched to a gene: 15. The CDR3 spans 20 residues. From germline, CDR1 is MDHEN and CDR2 SYDVKM.

The J gene is TRBJ1-4, the V gene TRBV7-9; D remains ambiguous. Germline CDR1 reads SEHNR; CDR2 reads FQNEAQ (reference sequence). The V end lost 3 bases, the J end lost 8 bases, and 13 bases lay between the germline ends. The length of the CDR3 is 14 residues. In DNA, the CDR3 is TGTGCCAGCAGCTTCGGGCAGGCCCGGGAAAAACTGTTTTTT. It yields the protein CASSFGQAREKLFF. Looking up the rest from reference TRBV7-9 and TRBJ1-4 gives the full variable domain: DTGVSQNPRHKITKRGQNVTFRCDPISEHNRLYWYRQTLGQGPEFLTYFQNEAQLEKSRLLSDRFSAERPKGSFSTLEIQRTEQGDSAMYLCASSFGQAREKLFFGSGTQLSVL.

The chain combines TRBV27 with TRBJ2-7, with TRBD2 matching 9 bases. Germline CDR1 reads MNHEY; CDR2 reads SMNVEV (reference sequence). The CDR3 length is 15 residues. V lost 0 bases, J lost 3 bases, and 3 bases stayed unmatched. CDR3 DNA sequence: TGTGCCAGCAGTTTATCTAGCGGGAGTATCTACGAGCAGTACTTC. It encodes CASSLSSGSIYEQYF.

This clone was recorded once. The rearrangement joins TRBV6-6 to TRBJ1-5; possible D gene TRBD1, 5 bases. V lost 0 bases and J lost 4, with 13 bases in between. CDR1 is MNHNY and CDR2 is SVGAGI in the germline V gene (reference sequence). There are 16 residues in the CDR3. The CDR3: CASSYSKAGWNQPQHF. The CDR3 DNA is TGTGCCAGCAGTTACTCTAAGGCAGGGTGGAATCAGCCCCAGCATTTT.

The rearrangement uses TRBV6-6 and TRBJ2-3, with 10 bases fitting TRBD1. Germline V gene sequence: CDR1 MNHNY, CDR2 SVGAGI (reference sequence). V lost 5 bases and J lost 4; bases outside the gene matches: 6. The CDR3 consists of 15 residues. The CDR3 reads CASSHWDRGADTQYF. CDR3 DNA sequence: TGTGCCAGCAGTCACTGGGACAGGGGAGCAGATACGCAGTATTTT.

The chain couples TRBV7-8 to TRBJ2-5; D unresolved. V lost 4 bases and J 0 bases, leaving 3 bases between the germline ends. The CDR3 length is 12 residues. Germline values: CDR1 SGHVS, CDR2 FQNEAQ. The chain's CDR3 is CASSSYQETQYF. The CDR3 DNA reads TGTGCCAGCAGCTCCTACCAAGAGACCCAGTACTTC.